The 8 T cell receptor beta chains reported below all come from one sample, sequenced in a study of blood T cell repertoires in COVID-19. Sequencing used immunoSEQ multiplex PCR; TCRdb keeps in-frame clones, though not all of them. Among some 150,000 clones listed, 80% to 85% were seen once. Material: PBMCs or T cells enriched from blood (not recorded which). The receptor source for this set is a woman aged 45-65 years who had been exposed to COVID-19.

The gene calls are TRBV5-1 and TRBJ2-1; 9 positions agree with TRBD2. J gave up 6 bases and V 0 bases, and 1 base lay outside the gene matches. The CDR3 has 14 residues. The germline V gene encodes CDR1 SGHRS and CDR2 YFSETQ. This CDR3 reads CASSLGTSVNEQFF. The CDR3, as DNA: TGCGCCAGCAGCTTGGGGACTAGCGTCAATGAGCAGTTCTTC. Based on the CDR3 plus reference TRBV5-1 and TRBJ2-1, the full variable domain is KAGVTQTPRYLIKTRGQQVTLSCSPISGHRSVSWYQQTPGQGLQFLFEYFSETQRNKGNFPGRFSGRQFSNSRSEMNVSTLELGDSALYLCASSLGTSVNEQFFGPGTRLTVL.

The chain couples TRBV19 to TRBJ1-6; 10 nucleotides align to TRBD1. This CDR3 has 16 amino acids. From germline, CDR1 is LNHDA and CDR2 SQIVND (reference sequence). The trim removed 8 bases at V and 0 bases at J, leaving 4 bases unmatched. The CDR3 DNA reads as TGTGCCAGTGCTCGACAGGGGGCCTCCTATAATTCACCCCTCCACTTT. Its translation: CASARQGASYNSPLHF.

The chain links TRBV6-5 to TRBJ2-6, with 10 positions matching TRBD1. J gave up 2 bases and V 6 bases, and 1 base lay outside the gene matches. The CDR3 loop spans 15 amino acids. The germline V gene encodes CDR1 MNHEY and CDR2 SVGAGI. CDR3 loop: CASRTGGTGANVLTF. The CDR3 bases are TGTGCCAGCAGGACAGGGGGCACTGGGGCCAACGTCCTGACTTTC.

In this sample, this clone turned up once. The chain uses TRBV6-2 or TRBV6-3 and TRBJ2-3; TRBD2 matches 7 bases. The CDR3 runs 15 residues. Per germline, CDR1 MNHEY and CDR2 SVGEGT. V lost 4 bases, J lost 0 bases, and 4 bases stayed unmatched. CDR3 nucleotide sequence: TGTGCCAGCAGTTCCCTGCGGGAGAGCACAGATACGCAGTATTTT. As protein: CASSSLRESTDTQYF.

This chain connects TRBV4-1 to TRBJ1-5; possibly TRBD1 for D (5 bases). CDR3 length: 16 residues. V lost 6 bases, J lost 3 bases, and 18 bases lay in between. Germline values: CDR1 MGHRA, CDR2 YSYEKL. Here the CDR3 DNA reads TGCGCCAGCAGTTCGGACACTCCAGGACCCAATCAGCCCCAGCATTTT. Its protein is CASSSDTPGPNQPQHF.

The rearrangement links TRBV5-1 to TRBJ1-2; D gene unclear. Trimming shortened V by 0 bases and J by 3 bases, and 9 bases separated the two germline ends. The CDR3 totals 14 residues. Germline loops: CDR1 SGHRS, CDR2 YFSETQ. For the CDR3, the DNA is TGCGCCAGCAGCTTGGACCCGGTGGACTATGGCTACACCTTC. Translation gives CASSLDPVDYGYTF.

The chain recombines TRBV7-8 with TRBJ2-1; TRBD2 matches at 7 bases. The CDR3 spans 16 residues. V gave up 3 bases and J gave up 0 bases; unmatched junction bases: 5. Germline V gene lookup returns CDR1 SGHVS and CDR2 FQNEAQ. CDR3 residues: CASSFTGGSSYNEQFF. For the CDR3, the DNA is TGTGCCAGCAGCTTCACGGGGGGAAGCTCCTACAATGAGCAGTTCTTC.

The genes are TRBV18 and TRBJ1-1, with TRBD1 identical over 9 bases. From germline, CDR1 is KGHSH and CDR2 LQKENI. The CDR3 loop spans 16 amino acids. The junction had 5 bases not matched to a gene; V was cut back by 1 base and J by 2 bases. The CDR3 loop reads CASSPLGTGFNTEAFF. The CDR3 DNA sequence: TGTGCCAGCTCACCACTAGGGACAGGGTTTAACACTGAAGCTTTCTTT.